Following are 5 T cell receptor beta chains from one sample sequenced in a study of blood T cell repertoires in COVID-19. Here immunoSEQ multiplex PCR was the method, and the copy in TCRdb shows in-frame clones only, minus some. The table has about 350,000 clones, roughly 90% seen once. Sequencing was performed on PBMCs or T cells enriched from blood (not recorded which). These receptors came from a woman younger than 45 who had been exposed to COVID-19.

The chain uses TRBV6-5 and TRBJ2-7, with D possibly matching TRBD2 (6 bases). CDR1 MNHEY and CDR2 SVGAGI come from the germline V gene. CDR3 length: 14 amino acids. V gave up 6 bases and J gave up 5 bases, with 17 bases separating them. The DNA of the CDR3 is TGTGCCAGCAGCCCATCCGGGGGAGTGGACGAGCAGTACTTC. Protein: CASSPSGGVDEQYF.

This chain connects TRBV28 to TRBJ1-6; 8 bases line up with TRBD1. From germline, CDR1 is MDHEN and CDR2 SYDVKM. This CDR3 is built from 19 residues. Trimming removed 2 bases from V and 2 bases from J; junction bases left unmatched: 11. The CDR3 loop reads CASSLGDRNGGTYNSPLHF. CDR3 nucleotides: TGTGCCAGCAGTTTAGGGGACAGGAACGGCGGGACCTATAATTCACCCCTCCACTTT.

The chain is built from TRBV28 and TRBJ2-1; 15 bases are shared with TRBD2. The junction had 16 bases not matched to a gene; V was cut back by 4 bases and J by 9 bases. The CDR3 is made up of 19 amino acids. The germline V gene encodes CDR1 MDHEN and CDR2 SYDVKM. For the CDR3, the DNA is TGTGCCAGCAGTTGGCGTAAAAACGGACTAGCGGGAGGGGTTGTTGAGCAGTTCTTC. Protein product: CASSWRKNGLAGGVVEQFF. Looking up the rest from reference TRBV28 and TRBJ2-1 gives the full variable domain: DVKVTQSSRYLVKRTGEKVFLECVQDMDHENMFWYRQDPGLGLRLIYFSYDVKMKEKGDIPEGYSVSREKKERFSLILESASTNQTSMYLCASSWRKNGLAGGVVEQFFGPGTRLTVL.

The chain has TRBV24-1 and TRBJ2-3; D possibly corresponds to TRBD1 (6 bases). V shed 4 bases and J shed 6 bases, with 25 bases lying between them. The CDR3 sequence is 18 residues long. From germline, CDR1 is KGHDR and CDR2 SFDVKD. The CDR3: CATSDDGIRDTERDTQYF. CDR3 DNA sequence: TGTGCCACCAGTGACGACGGGATCCGGGACACCGAAAGGGATACGCAGTATTTT.

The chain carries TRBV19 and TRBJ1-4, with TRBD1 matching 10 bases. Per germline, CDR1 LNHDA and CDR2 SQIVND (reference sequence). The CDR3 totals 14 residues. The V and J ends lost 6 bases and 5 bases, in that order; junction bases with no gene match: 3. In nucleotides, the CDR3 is TGTGCCAGTAGACCGGGACAGGGGAATGAAAAACTGTTTTTT. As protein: CASRPGQGNEKLFF.